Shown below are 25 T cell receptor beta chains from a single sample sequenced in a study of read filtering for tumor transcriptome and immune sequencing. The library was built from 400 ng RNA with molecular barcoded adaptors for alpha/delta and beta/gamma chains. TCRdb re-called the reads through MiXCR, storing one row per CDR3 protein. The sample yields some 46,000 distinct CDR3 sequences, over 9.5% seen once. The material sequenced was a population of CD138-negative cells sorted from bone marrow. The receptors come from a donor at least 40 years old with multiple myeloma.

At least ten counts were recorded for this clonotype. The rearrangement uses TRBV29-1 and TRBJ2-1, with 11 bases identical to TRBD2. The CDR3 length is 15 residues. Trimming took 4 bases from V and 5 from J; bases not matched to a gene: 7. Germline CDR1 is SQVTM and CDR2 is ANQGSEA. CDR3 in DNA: TGCAGCGTTGCTTCCGGGACTAGCGGAGACAATGAGCAGTTCTTC. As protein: CSVASGTSGDNEQFF.

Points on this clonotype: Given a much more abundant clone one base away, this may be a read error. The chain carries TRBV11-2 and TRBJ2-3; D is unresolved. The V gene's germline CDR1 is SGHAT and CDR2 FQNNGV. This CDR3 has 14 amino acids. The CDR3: CASSLSFDTDTPYF. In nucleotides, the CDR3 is TGTGCCAGCAGCTTAAGCTTCGACACAGATACGCCGTATTTT.

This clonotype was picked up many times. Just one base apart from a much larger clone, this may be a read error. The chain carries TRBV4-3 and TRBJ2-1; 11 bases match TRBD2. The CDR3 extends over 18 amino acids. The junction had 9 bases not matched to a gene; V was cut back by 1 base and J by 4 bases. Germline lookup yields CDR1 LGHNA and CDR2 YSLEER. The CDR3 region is CASSQGPHLAGGYNEQFF. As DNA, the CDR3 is TGCGCCAGCAGCCAAGGTCCTCACCTAGCGGGAGGATACAATGAGCAGTTCTTC.

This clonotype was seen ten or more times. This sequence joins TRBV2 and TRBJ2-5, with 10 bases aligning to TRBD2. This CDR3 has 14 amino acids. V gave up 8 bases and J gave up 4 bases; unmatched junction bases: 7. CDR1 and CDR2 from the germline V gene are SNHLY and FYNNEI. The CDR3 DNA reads TGTGCCAGCTGGGGACTAGCGAGAGGAGAGACCCAGTACTTC. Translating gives CASWGLARGETQYF.

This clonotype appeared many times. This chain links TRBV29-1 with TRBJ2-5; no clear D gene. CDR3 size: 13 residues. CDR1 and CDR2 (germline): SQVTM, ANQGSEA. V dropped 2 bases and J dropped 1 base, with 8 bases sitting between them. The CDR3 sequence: CSVERLVQETQYF. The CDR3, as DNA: TGCAGCGTTGAAAGACTGGTCCAAGAGACCCAGTACTTC.

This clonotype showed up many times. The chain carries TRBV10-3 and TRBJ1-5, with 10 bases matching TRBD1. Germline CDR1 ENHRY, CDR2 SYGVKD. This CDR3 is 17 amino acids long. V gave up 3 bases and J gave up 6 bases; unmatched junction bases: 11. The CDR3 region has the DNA TGTGCCATCAGTGACCCGGCCCGGGACAGGGGAACTCAGCCCCAGCATTTT. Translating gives CAISDPARDRGTQPQHF.

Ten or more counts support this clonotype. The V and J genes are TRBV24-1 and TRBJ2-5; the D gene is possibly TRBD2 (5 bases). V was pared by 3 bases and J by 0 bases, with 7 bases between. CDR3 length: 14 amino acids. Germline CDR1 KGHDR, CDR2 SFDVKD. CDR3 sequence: CATSDIGNQETQYF. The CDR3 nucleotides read TGTGCCACCAGTGATATCGGGAACCAAGAGACCCAGTACTTC.

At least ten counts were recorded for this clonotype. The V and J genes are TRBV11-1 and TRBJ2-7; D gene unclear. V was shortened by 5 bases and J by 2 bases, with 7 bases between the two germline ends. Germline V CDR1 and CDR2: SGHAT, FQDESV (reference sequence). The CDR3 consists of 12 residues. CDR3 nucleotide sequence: TGTGCCAGCAGCGCCCAACCCTACGAGCAGTACTTC. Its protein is CASSAQPYEQYF. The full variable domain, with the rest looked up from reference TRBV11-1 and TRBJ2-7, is EAEVAQSPRYKITEKSQAVAFWCDPISGHATLYWYRQILGQGPELLVQFQDESVVDDSQLPKDRFSAERLKGVDSTLKIQPAELGDSAMYLCASSAQPYEQYFGPGTRLTVT.

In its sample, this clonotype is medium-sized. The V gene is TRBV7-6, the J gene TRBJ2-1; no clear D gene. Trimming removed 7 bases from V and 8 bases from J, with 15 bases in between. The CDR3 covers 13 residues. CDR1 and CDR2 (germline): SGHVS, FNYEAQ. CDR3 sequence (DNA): TGTGCCAGCACCCACGCTTCGACGGATGAGCAGTTCTTC. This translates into CASTHASTDEQFF.

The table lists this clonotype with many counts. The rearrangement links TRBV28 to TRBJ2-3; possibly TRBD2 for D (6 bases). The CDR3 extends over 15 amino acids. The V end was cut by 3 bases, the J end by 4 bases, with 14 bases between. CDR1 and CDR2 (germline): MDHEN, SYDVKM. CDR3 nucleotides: TGTGCCAGCAGTTTGAGGAGGGGAACTTCAGATACGCAGTATTTT. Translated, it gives CASSLRRGTSDTQYF.

This chain's CDR3 is CSDKGRNNEQFF. The CDR3 nucleotides read TGCAGTGACAAGGGACGGAACAATGAGCAGTTCTTC. The genes are TRBV20-1 and TRBJ2-1; the D gene could be TRBD1 or TRBD2 (5 bases each). CDR3 length: 12 residues. V was pared by 7 bases and J by 5 bases, with 12 bases between. The germline gives CDR1 DFQATT, CDR2 SNEGSKA (reference sequence).

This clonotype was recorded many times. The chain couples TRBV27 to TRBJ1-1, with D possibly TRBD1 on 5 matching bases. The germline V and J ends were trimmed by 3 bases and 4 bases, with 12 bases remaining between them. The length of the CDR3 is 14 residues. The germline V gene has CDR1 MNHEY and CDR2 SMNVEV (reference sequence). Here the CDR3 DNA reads TGTGCCAGCAGTTTTGACAGATCGGCCACTGAAGCTTTCTTT. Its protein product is CASSFDRSATEAFF.

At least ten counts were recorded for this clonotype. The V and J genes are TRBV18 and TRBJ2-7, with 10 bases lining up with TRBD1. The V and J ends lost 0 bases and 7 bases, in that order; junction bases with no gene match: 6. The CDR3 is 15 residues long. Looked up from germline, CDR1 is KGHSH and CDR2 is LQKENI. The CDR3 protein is CASSPPRQGAREQYF. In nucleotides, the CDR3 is TGTGCCAGCTCACCACCGCGACAGGGGGCACGGGAGCAGTACTTC.

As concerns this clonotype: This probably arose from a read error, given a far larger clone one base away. The CDR3 sequence: CASSPGAGGFATITYTQYF. The CDR3 bases are TGTGCCAGCAGCCCCGGAGCGGGAGGATTCGCCACAATCACATATACGCAGTATTTT. V usage is TRBV6-6 and J usage is TRBJ1-4, with TRBD2 identical over 9 bases. Gene TRBJ2-3 matches the end of the DNA better, so the J call may be wrong. The germline CDR1 and CDR2 sequences are MNHNY and SVGAGI (reference sequence). The CDR3 spans 19 residues.

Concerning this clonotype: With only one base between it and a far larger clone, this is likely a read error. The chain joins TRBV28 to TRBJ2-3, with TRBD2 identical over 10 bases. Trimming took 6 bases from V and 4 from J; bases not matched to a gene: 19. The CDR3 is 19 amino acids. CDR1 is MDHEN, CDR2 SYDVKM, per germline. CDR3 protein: CASSQSRLAGAVAADTQYF. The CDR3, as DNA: TGTGCCAGCAGCCAGAGTCGGCTAGCGGGAGCGGTTGCGGCAGATACGCAGTATTTT.

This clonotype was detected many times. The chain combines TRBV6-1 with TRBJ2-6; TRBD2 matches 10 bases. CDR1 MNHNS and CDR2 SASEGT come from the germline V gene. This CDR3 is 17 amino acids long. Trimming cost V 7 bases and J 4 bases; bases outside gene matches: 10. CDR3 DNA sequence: TGTGCCAGCATAAGCGGGAGGGCCTCTGGAGGGGCCAACGTCCTGACTTTC. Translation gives CASISGRASGGANVLTF.

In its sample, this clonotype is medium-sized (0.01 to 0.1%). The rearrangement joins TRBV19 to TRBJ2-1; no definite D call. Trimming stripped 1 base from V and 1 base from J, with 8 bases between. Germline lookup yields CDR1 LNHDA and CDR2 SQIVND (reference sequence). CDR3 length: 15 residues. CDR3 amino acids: CASSIASVSYNEQFF. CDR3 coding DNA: TGTGCCAGTAGTATAGCGTCTGTTTCCTACAATGAGCAGTTCTTC.

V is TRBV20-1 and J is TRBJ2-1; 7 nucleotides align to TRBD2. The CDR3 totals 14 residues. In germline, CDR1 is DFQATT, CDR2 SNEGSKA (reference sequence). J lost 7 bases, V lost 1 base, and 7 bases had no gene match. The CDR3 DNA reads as TGCAGTGCTAGAGTCGGAGCGGGGACTAATGAGCAGTTCTTC. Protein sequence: CSARVGAGTNEQFF.

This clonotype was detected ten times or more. CDR3 in DNA: TGCAGCACACTGGGGGGGACCCTGACCTACAATGAGCAGTTCTTC. Protein sequence: CSTLGGTLTYNEQFF. The gene calls are TRBV29-1 and TRBJ2-1; 7 bases map to TRBD2. The CDR3 spans 15 residues. J was trimmed by 2 bases and V by 8 bases; bases with no gene match: 12. CDR1 is SQVTM, CDR2 ANQGSEA, per germline.

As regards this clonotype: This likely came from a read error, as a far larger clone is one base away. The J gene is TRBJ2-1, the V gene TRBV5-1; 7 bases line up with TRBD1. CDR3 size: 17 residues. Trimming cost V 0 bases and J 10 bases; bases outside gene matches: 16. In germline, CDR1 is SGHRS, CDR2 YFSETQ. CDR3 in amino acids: CASSLELTMTGYSEQFF. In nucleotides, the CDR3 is TGCGCCAGCAGCTTGGAACTAACAATGACAGGGTATAGCGAGCAGTTCTTC.

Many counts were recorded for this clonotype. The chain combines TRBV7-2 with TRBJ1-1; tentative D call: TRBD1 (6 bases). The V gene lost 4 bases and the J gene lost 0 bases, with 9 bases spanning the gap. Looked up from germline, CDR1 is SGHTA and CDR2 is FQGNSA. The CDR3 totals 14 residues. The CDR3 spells CASSSTGLNTEAFF. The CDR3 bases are TGTGCCAGCAGCTCAACAGGGTTGAACACTGAAGCTTTCTTT.

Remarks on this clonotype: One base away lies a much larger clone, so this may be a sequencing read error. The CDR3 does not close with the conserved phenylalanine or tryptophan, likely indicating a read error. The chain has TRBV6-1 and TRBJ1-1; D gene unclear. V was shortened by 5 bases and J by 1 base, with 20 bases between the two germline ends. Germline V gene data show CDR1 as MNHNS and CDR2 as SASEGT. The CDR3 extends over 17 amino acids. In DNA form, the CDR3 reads TGTGCCAGCAGTACCAACACGGGTGGAGGAGGGAACACTGAAGCTTTCCTT. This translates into CASSTNTGGGGNTEAFL.

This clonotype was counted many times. CDR3 loop: CASSSTGANTEAFF. The CDR3 coding sequence is TGTGCCAGCAGCTCAACCGGTGCGAACACTGAAGCTTTCTTT. The chain combines TRBV7-3 with TRBJ1-1, with D hard to call. Trimming removed 4 bases from V and 1 base from J, with 10 bases in between. Germline-derived CDR1 and CDR2 are SGHTA and FQGTGA. This CDR3 is built from 14 residues. Using reference TRBV7-3 and TRBJ1-1 for the parts outside the CDR3, the full variable domain is GAGVSQTPSNKVTEKGKYVELRCDPISGHTALYWYRQSLGQGPEFLIYFQGTGAADDSGLPNDRFFAVRPEGSVSTLKIQRTERGDSAVYLCASSSTGANTEAFFGQGTRLTVV.

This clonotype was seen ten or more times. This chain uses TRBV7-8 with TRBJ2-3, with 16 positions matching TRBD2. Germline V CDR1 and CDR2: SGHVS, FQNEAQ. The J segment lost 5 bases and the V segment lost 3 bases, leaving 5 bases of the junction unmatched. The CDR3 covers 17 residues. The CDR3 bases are TGTGCCAGCAGCTTGGGACTAGCGGGAGGGAAGATAGATACGCAGTATTTT. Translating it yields CASSLGLAGGKIDTQYF.

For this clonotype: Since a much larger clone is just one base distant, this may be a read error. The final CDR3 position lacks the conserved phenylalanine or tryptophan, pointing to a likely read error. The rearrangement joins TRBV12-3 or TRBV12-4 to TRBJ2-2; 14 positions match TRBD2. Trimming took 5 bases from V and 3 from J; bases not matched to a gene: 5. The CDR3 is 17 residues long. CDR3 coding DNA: TGTGCCAGCAGTACGGGACTAGCGGGAGTGTACACCGGGGAGCTGTTTTCT. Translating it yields CASSTGLAGVYTGELFS.